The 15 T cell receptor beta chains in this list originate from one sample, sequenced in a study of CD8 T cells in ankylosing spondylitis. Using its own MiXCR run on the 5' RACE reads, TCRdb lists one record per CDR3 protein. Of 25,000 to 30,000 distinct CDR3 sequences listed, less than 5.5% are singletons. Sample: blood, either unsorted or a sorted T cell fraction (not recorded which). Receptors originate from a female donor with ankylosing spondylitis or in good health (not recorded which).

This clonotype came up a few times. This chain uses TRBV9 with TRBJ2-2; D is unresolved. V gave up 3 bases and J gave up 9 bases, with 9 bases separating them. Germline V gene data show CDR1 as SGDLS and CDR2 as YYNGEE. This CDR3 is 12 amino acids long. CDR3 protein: CASSAFDRELFF. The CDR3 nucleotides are TGTGCCAGCAGCGCCTTCGACAGGGAGCTGTTTTTT.

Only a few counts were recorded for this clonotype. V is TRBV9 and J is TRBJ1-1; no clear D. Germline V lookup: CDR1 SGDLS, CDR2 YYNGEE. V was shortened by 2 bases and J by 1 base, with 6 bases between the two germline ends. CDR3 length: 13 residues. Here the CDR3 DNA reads TGTGCCAGCAGCGTGGACCAGAACACTGAAGCTTTCTTT. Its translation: CASSVDQNTEAFF.

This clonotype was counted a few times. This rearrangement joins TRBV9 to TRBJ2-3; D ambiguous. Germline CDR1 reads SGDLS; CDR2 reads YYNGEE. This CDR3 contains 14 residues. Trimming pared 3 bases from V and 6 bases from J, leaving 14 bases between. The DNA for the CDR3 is TGTGCCAGCAGCGCCCCCTCGCTCGCGGATACGCAGTATTTT. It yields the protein CASSAPSLADTQYF.

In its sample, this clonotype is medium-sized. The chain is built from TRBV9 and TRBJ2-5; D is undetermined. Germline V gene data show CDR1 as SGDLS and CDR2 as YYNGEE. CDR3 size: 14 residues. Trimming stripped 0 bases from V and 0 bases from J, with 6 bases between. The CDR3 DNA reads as TGTGCCAGCAGCGTAGGAACTGACCAAGAGACCCAGTACTTC. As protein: CASSVGTDQETQYF.

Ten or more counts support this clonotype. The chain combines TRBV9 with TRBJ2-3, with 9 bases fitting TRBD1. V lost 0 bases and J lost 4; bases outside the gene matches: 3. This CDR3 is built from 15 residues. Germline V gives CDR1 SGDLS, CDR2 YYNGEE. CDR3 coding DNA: TGTGCCAGCAGCGTAGAGGGACAGGGTGCAGATACGCAGTATTTT. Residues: CASSVEGQGADTQYF.

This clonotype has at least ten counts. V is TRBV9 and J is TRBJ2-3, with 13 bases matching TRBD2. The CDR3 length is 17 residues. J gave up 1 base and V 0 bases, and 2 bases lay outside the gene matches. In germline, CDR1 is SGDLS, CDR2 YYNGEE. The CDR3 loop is CASSVVTSGRGTDTQYF. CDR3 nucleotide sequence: TGTGCCAGCAGCGTAGTAACTAGCGGGAGGGGCACAGATACGCAGTATTTT.

CDR3: CASSVSLLGYEQYF. The CDR3 DNA sequence: TGTGCCAGCAGCGTCAGCCTTCTAGGCTACGAGCAGTACTTC. The rearrangement joins TRBV9 to TRBJ2-7; D not certain. Germline V CDR1 and CDR2: SGDLS, YYNGEE. The ends were cut back, 2 bases at V and 3 bases at J, with 12 bases in the middle. This CDR3 has 14 amino acids.

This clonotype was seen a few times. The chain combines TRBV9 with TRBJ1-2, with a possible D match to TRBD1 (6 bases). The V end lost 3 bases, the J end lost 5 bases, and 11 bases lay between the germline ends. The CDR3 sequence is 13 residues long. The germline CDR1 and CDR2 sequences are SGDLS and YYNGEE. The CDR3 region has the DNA TGTGCCAGCAGCGGCGGGGGCCTATATGGCTACACCTTC. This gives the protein CASSGGGLYGYTF.

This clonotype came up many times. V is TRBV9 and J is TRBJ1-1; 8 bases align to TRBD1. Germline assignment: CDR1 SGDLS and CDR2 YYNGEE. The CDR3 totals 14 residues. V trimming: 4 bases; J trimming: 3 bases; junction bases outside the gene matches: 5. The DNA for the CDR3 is TGTGCCAGCAGCCCTAACAGGGGGTACACTGAAGCTTTCTTT. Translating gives CASSPNRGYTEAFF.

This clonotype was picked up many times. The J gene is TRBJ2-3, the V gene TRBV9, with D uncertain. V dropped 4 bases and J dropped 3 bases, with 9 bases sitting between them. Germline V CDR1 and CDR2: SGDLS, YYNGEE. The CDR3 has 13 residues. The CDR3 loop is CASSPLGTDTQYF. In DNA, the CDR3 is TGTGCCAGCAGCCCCCTGGGGACAGATACGCAGTATTTT.

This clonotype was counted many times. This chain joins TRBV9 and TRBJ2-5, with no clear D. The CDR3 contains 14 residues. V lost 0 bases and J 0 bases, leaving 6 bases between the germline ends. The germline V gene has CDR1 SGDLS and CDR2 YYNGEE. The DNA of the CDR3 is TGTGCCAGCAGCGTAGGCGACAACCAAGAGACCCAGTACTTC. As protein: CASSVGDNQETQYF.

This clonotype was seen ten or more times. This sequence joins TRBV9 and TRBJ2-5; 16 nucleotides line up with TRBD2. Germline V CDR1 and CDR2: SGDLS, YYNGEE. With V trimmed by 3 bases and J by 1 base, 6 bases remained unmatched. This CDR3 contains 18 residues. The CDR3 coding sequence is TGTGCCAGCAGCGCGGGACTAGCGGGAGGGTTGGGCCAAGAGACCCAGTACTTC. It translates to CASSAGLAGGLGQETQYF.

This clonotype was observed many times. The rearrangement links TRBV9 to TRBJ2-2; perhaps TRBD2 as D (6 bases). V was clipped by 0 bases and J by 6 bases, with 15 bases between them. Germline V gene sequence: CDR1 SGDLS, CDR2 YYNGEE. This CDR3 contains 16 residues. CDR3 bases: TGTGCCAGCAGCGTAGAGGAGGGGCGGCCTGCCGGGGAGCTGTTTTTT. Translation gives CASSVEEGRPAGELFF.

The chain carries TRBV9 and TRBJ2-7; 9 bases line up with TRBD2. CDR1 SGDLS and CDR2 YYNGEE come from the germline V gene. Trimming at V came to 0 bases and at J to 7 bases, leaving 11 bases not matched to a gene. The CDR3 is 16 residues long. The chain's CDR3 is CASSVALASGDGEQYF. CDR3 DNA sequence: TGTGCCAGCAGCGTAGCTTTGGCTAGCGGGGACGGGGAGCAGTACTTC.

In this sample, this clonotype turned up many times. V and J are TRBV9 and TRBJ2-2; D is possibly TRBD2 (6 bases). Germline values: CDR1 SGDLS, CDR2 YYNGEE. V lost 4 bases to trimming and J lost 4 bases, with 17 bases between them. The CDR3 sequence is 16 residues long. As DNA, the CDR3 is TGTGCCAGCAGCCCACAATCGGGAGTGGTCACCGGGGAGCTGTTTTTT. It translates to CASSPQSGVVTGELFF.